One and the same sample provided the 13 T cell receptor beta chains below, sequenced in a study of T-cell memory formation after mild COVID-19. Using its own MiXCR run on the 5' RACE reads, TCRdb lists one record per CDR3 protein. The repertoire has about 140,000 distinct CDR3 sequences, 13% to 15% of them found once; the top ten carry more than 25%. The sequencing input was PBMCs or a T cell subset sorted from them (not recorded which). The receptor set was obtained from an adult woman who had mild COVID-19 (a few samples of this study predate the infection). Cell type and time point are not known.

This clonotype was recorded a few times. The rearrangement uses TRBV30 and TRBJ1-2; the D is unclear. Germline-derived CDR1 and CDR2 are GTSNPN and SVGIG (reference sequence). The CDR3 is 13 residues long. The V end lost 4 bases, the J end lost 1 base, and 10 bases lay between the germline ends. CDR3 in amino acids: CAWKQTVNYGYTF. Here the CDR3 DNA reads TGTGCCTGGAAACAGACGGTTAACTATGGCTACACCTTC. The entire variable domain, with the rest obtained from reference TRBV30 and TRBJ1-2, is as follows: SQTIHQWPATLVQPVGSPLSLECTVEGTSNPNLYWYRQAAGRGLQLLFYSVGIGQISSEVPQNLSASRPQDRQFILSSKKLLLSDSGFYLCAWKQTVNYGYTFGSGTRLTVV.

The chain joins TRBV11-2 to TRBJ2-3; 9 bases are a match to TRBD2. This CDR3 is 17 amino acids long. Looked up from germline, CDR1 is SGHAT and CDR2 is FQNNGV. Trimming cost V 4 bases and J 3 bases; bases outside gene matches: 11. The CDR3, as DNA: TGTGCCAGCAGCTCCCCCCGGCGCGGGGGGGCGACAGATACGCAGTATTTT. This codes for CASSSPRRGGATDTQYF.

V usage is TRBV5-6 and J usage is TRBJ2-7; D gene ambiguous. CDR1 SGHDT and CDR2 YYEEEE come from the germline V gene. V was clipped by 4 bases and J by 2 bases, with 19 bases between them. The CDR3 length is 16 residues. The CDR3 sequence: CASSGIAHRNTYEQYF. The CDR3, as DNA: TGTGCCAGCAGCGGAATAGCCCATAGGAACACCTACGAGCAGTACTTC.

The chain is built from TRBV5-1 and TRBJ2-7, with a tentative D call TRBD2 (5 bases). The CDR3 runs to 16 residues. V was cut by 1 base and J by 2 bases, with 16 bases left in between. Germline CDR1 SGHRS, CDR2 YFSETQ. The CDR3 nucleotides are TGCGCCAGCAGCTTGATGAGCGGCGCCCTGGCCTACGAGCAGTACTTC. Its protein product is CASSLMSGALAYEQYF.

The chain combines TRBV7-9 with TRBJ1-1; a weak D match, TRBD1 (5 bases). This CDR3 contains 12 residues. Germline V lookup: CDR1 SEHNR, CDR2 FQNEAQ (reference sequence). Trimming took off 8 bases at V and 4 bases at J, with 11 bases between the two ends. CDR3 amino acids: CASGPGFTEAFF. CDR3 coding DNA: TGTGCCAGCGGGCCAGGGTTCACTGAAGCTTTCTTT.

The chain links TRBV6-2 or TRBV6-3 to TRBJ2-1; 14 bases map to TRBD2. Losses at the gene ends were 0 bases for V and 9 bases for J; bases not matched to a gene: 7. The CDR3 covers 17 residues. Germline values: CDR1 MNHEY, CDR2 SVGEGT. As DNA, the CDR3 is TGTGCCAGCAGTTACTCGGGACTAGCGGGAGTCGTACCTGAGCAGTTCTTC. It encodes CASSYSGLAGVVPEQFF.

This clonotype showed up just a few times. CDR3: CASSLVSGGLSDDEQFF. The CDR3 nucleotides are TGCGCCAGCAGCTTGGTCTCGGGGGGCCTGTCCGACGATGAGCAGTTCTTC. The chain couples TRBV5-1 to TRBJ2-1, with D tentatively TRBD2 (7 bases). CDR3 length: 17 residues. V was shortened by 0 bases and J by 8 bases, with 21 bases between the two germline ends. Germline CDR1 and CDR2: SGHRS and YFSETQ.

This clonotype was detected only a few times. V usage is TRBV4-1 and J usage is TRBJ2-7; a weak D match, TRBD2 (5 bases). Trimming left V 4 bases short and J 3 bases short, with 13 bases between. This CDR3 comprises 14 residues. Germline V lookup: CDR1 MGHRA, CDR2 YSYEKL. CDR3 residues: CASSPRNRDYEQYF. The CDR3 coding sequence is TGCGCCAGCAGCCCACGGAACCGGGACTACGAGCAGTACTTC.

This clonotype was counted between two and nine times. This rearrangement joins TRBV6-5 to TRBJ1-2; D is possibly TRBD1 (5 bases). Per the germline V gene, CDR1 is MNHEY and CDR2 is SVGAGI. The CDR3 consists of 14 residues. V was shortened by 4 bases and J by 6 bases, with 15 bases between the two germline ends. DNA of the CDR3: TGTGCCAGCAGTTTCGAATCAGGGTTCAATGGCTACACCTTC. Its translation: CASSFESGFNGYTF.

The chain employs TRBV4-2 and TRBJ2-5; D perhaps matches TRBD2 (6 bases). Trimming took 2 bases from V and 2 from J, leaving 15 bases between them. From germline, CDR1 is LGHNA and CDR2 YNFKEQ. CDR3 length: 16 residues. The CDR3 nucleotides are TGTGCCAGCAGCCAACCGGAGGCGGGACTTCAAGAGACCCAGTACTTC. The encoded protein is CASSQPEAGLQETQYF.

CDR3 region: CSAVNPEQASTDTQYF. The CDR3, as DNA: TGCAGTGCCGTTAATCCTGAACAGGCTAGCACAGATACGCAGTATTTT. The chain has TRBV20-1 and TRBJ2-3; perhaps TRBD1 as D (5 bases). The length of the CDR3 is 16 residues. V was clipped by 6 bases and J by 0 bases, with 19 bases between them. Per germline, CDR1 DFQATT and CDR2 SNEGSKA (reference sequence).

The rearrangement uses TRBV7-2 and TRBJ2-3; D possibly corresponds to TRBD2 (6 bases). CDR1 and CDR2 (germline): SGHTA, FQGNSA. Between the trimmed V and J ends, which lost 0 bases and 4 bases, there was a span of 8 bases. This CDR3 is built from 14 residues. The CDR3 coding sequence is TGTGCCAGCAGCTTAGCGCGGGGCGCAGATACGCAGTATTTT. Encoded protein: CASSLARGADTQYF. Supplemented by reference TRBV7-2 and TRBJ2-3, the full variable domain reads GAGVSQSPSNKVTEKGKDVELRCDPISGHTALYWYRQSLGQGLEFLIYFQGNSAPDKSGLPSDRFSAERTGGSVSTLTIQRTQQEDSAVYLCASSLARGADTQYFGPGTRLTVL.

This clonotype has a handful of counts. The rearrangement uses TRBV12-3 or TRBV12-4 and TRBJ2-5; 9 bases align to TRBD1. V was clipped by 5 bases and J by 2 bases; unmatched bases: 6. CDR3 length equals 15 residues. Here the CDR3 reads CASSRGTGLQETQYF. CDR3 nucleotide sequence: TGTGCCAGCAGTAGGGGGACAGGGCTTCAAGAGACCCAGTACTTC.